A single sample gave rise to the 10 T cell receptor beta chains below, sequenced in a study of blood T cell repertoires in COVID-19. Measured with immunoSEQ multiplex PCR; TCRdb has only the in-frame clones, and not every one. The sample yields fewer than 100,000 clones, roughly 80% seen once. The source material was peripheral blood. The receptors here all came from a man aged 45 to 65 with acute or convalescent COVID-19.

The chain recombines TRBV19 with TRBJ1-1; D ambiguous. Trimming removed 1 base from V and 2 bases from J, with 8 bases in between. Germline-derived CDR1 and CDR2 are LNHDA and SQIVND (reference sequence). This CDR3 has 14 amino acids. CDR3 amino acids: CASSIVRVNTEAFF. CDR3 coding DNA: TGTGCCAGTAGTATAGTCCGGGTTAACACTGAAGCTTTCTTT.

This chain joins TRBV5-6 and TRBJ1-1, with a weak D call TRBD1 (5 bases). CDR1 SGHDT and CDR2 YYEEEE come from the germline V gene. V was cut by 2 bases and J by 5 bases, with 7 bases left in between. There are 12 residues in the CDR3. CDR3 loop: CASSFGGTEAFF. The CDR3 region has the DNA TGTGCCAGCAGCTTCGGGGGAACTGAAGCTTTCTTT. Based on the CDR3 plus reference TRBV5-6 and TRBJ1-1, the full variable domain is DAGVTQSPTHLIKTRGQQVTLRCSPKSGHDTVSWYQQALGQGPQFIFQYYEEEERQRGNFPDRFSGHQFPNYSSELNVNALLLGDSALYLCASSFGGTEAFFGQGTRLTVV.

The chain links TRBV9 to TRBJ1-4; D remains ambiguous. The CDR3 spans 17 residues. V lost 1 base and J lost 4, with 17 bases in between. Looked up from germline, CDR1 is SGDLS and CDR2 is YYNGEE. The CDR3 here is CASSVNPLAVNNEKLFF. CDR3 nucleotide sequence: TGTGCCAGCAGCGTAAATCCCCTCGCAGTCAATAATGAAAAACTGTTTTTT.

The chain recombines TRBV7-3 with TRBJ2-2, with TRBD2 matching 9 bases. Trimming removed 6 bases from V and 4 bases from J; junction bases left unmatched: 9. CDR1 and CDR2 (germline): SGHTA, FQGTGA. This CDR3 has 16 amino acids. CDR3 sequence reads: CASSQGGGAATGELFF. The CDR3 DNA is TGTGCCAGCAGTCAAGGCGGGGGGGCGGCCACCGGGGAGCTGTTTTTT.

This chain joins TRBV19 and TRBJ1-2; D gene ambiguous. Trimming left V 4 bases short and J 3 bases short, with 6 bases between. CDR3 size: 12 residues. Germline V lookup: CDR1 LNHDA, CDR2 SQIVND (reference sequence). The CDR3 reads CASSNTYYGYTF. The CDR3 DNA sequence: TGTGCCAGTAGTAACACATACTATGGCTACACCTTC.

J is TRBJ1-6 and V is TRBV16; no definite D call. Germline V lookup: CDR1 KGHSY, CDR2 FQNENV. V lost 7 bases and J lost 10, with 14 bases in between. The CDR3 spans 13 residues. CDR3 DNA sequence: TGTGCCAGCACCCCCCGACGGGGATCACCCCTCCACTTT. Amino acids: CASTPRRGSPLHF. The full variable domain, rest sourced from reference TRBV16 and TRBJ1-6, is GEEVAQTPKHLVRGEGQKAKLYCAPIKGHSYVFWYQQVLKNEFKFLISFQNENVFDETGMPKERFSAKCLPNSPCSLEIQATKLEDSAVYFCASTPRRGSPLHFGNGTRLTVT.

V and J are TRBV19 and TRBJ1-2, with 10 bases fitting TRBD1. The CDR3 covers 14 residues. After removal of 4 bases from V and 5 bases from J, the junction contained 4 bases not matched to a gene. CDR1 LNHDA and CDR2 SQIVND come from the germline V gene (reference sequence). As DNA, the CDR3 is TGTGCCAGTAGTACCCGGACAGGGGGGTATGGCTACACCTTC. Amino acid sequence: CASSTRTGGYGYTF. The variable domain in full, completed from reference TRBV19 and TRBJ1-2, reads DGGITQSPKYLFRKEGQNVTLSCEQNLNHDAMYWYRQDPGQGLRLIYYSQIVNDFQKGDIAEGYSVSREKKESFPLTVTSAQKNPTAFYLCASSTRTGGYGYTFGSGTRLTVV.

This clone was observed once. CDR3 nucleotide sequence: TGTGCCAGTAGTATCAAGGGACAGGGAACCTCTGGGGCCAACGTCCTGACTTTC. Protein product: CASSIKGQGTSGANVLTF. The rearrangement uses TRBV19 and TRBJ2-6; 9 positions match TRBD1. V gave up 3 bases and J gave up 0 bases; unmatched junction bases: 6. Germline CDR1 is LNHDA and CDR2 is SQIVND (reference sequence). The CDR3 runs to 18 residues.

The J gene is TRBJ1-2, the V gene TRBV4-2; the match to TRBD1 covers 8 bases. The CDR3 covers 13 residues. With 6 bases clipped from V and 6 bases from J, the junction kept 6 bases outside the gene matches. The germline CDR1 and CDR2 sequences are LGHNA and YNFKEQ. The CDR3: CASSSTGGDGYTF. In nucleotides, the CDR3 is TGTGCCAGCAGTTCTACAGGGGGGGATGGCTACACCTTC.

This clone appeared a single time. The rearrangement uses TRBV27 and TRBJ2-7; D is possibly TRBD1 (5 bases). Germline CDR1 and CDR2: MNHEY and SMNVEV (reference sequence). Trimming left V 4 bases short and J 2 bases short, with 18 bases between. The CDR3 consists of 16 residues. The CDR3 region is CASSSARQLFAYEQYF. CDR3 bases: TGTGCCAGCAGTTCAGCCCGACAGCTTTTCGCCTACGAGCAGTACTTC.